This T cell receptor (beta chain) was sequenced during a study of blood T cell repertoires in COVID-19. The wider study: There were acute and convalescent COVID-19 samples, and they came from the United States, Italy and Spain. Sample material is recorded as cDNA or gDNA derived from T cells, B-cell-depleted T cells, or PBMCs.

V lost 2 bases, J lost 4 bases, and 11 bases lay in between. The CDR3 sequence is 13 residues long. The germline CDR1 and CDR2 sequences are GTSNPN and SVGIG (reference sequence). Authors' data handling: Reference gene primer amplification gave estimated nucleated cell counts. Assay used: immunoSEQ multiplex PCR; TCRdb lists only in-frame clones, some missing. That table is the source of V, J and clone size, and D and trimming were worked out from the DNA. This sample has fewer than 300,000 clones, with about 85% found just once. This sequence was found in a human donor in a cohort sampled during active COVID-19. This sequence joins TRBV30 and TRBJ1-1, with D maybe TRBD1 (5 bases). Sequencing was performed on peripheral blood. CDR3: CAWSIRQLTEAFF. CDR3 DNA sequence: TGTGCCTGGAGTATCAGACAGCTCACTGAAGCTTTCTTT.